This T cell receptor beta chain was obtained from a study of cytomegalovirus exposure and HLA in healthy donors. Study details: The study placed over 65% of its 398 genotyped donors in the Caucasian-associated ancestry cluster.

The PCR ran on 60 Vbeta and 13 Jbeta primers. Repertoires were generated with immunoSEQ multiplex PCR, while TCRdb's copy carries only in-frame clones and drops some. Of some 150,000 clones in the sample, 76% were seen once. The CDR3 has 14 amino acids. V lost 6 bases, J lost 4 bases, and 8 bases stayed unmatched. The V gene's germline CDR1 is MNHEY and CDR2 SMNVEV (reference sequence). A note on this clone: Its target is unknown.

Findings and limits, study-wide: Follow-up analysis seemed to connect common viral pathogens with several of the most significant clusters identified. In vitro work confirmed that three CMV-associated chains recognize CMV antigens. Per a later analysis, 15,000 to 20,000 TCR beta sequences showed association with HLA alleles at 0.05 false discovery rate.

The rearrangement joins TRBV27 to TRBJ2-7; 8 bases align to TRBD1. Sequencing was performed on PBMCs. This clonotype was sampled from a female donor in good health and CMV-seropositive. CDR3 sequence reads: CASRPDRGGYEQYF. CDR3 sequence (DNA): TGTGCCAGCAGGCCCGACAGGGGAGGTTACGAGCAGTACTTC.